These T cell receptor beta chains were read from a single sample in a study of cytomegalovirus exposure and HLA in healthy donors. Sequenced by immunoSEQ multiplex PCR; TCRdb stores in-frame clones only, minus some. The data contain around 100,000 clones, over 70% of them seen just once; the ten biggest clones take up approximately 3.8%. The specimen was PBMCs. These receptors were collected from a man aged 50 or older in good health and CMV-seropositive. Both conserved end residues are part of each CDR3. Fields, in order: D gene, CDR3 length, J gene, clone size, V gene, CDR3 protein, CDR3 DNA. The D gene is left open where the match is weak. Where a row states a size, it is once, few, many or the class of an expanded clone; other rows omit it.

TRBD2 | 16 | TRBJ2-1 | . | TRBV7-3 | CASSLKAGLAANEQFF | TGTGCCAGCAGCTTAAAGGCAGGACTAGCGGCCAATGAGCAGTTCTTC
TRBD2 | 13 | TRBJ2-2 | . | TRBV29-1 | CSAGLPNTGELFF | TGCAGCGCGGGACTACCTAACACCGGGGAGCTGTTTTTT
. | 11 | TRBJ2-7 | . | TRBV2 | CASDLEDEQYF | TGTGCCAGCGACCTCGAGGACGAGCAGTACTTC
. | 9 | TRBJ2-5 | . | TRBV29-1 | CSVKYEQYF | TGCAGCGTTAAGTATGAGCAGTACTTC
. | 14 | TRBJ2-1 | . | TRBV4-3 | CASSQVFFEGEQFF | TGCGCCAGCAGCCAAGTTTTCTTCGAGGGTGAGCAGTTCTTC
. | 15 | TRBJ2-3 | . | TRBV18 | CASSPPKGFADTQYF | TGTGCCAGCTCACCACCGAAGGGGTTCGCAGATACGCAGTATTTT
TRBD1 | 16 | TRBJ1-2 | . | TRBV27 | CASSIRGQGAEGGYTF | TGTGCCAGCAGCATAAGGGGGCAGGGGGCGGAGGGAGGCTACACCTTC
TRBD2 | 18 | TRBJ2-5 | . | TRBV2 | CASSLIGLAGGLEETQYF | TGTGCCAGCAGTCTAATCGGACTAGCGGGAGGTTTAGAAGAGACCCAGTACTTC
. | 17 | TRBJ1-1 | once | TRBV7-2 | CASSLAFSRGRNTEAFF | TGTGCCAGCAGCTTAGCGTTTAGTCGGGGAAGGAACACTGAAGCTTTCTTT
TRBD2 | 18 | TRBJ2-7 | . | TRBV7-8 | CASSVQGTSGRASYEQYF | TGTGCCAGCAGCGTACAGGGGACTAGCGGGAGGGCCTCCTACGAGCAGTACTTC
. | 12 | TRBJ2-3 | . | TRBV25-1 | CVSAKSTDTQYF | TGTGTCTCAGCGAAAAGCACAGATACGCAGTATTTT
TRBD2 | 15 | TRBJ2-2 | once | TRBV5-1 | CASNSGGVNTGELFF | TGCGCCAGCAATTCGGGAGGGGTAAACACCGGGGAGCTGTTTTTT
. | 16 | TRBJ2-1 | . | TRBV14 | CASSPGTNSFYNEQFF | TGTGCCAGCAGCCCCGGCACTAACTCCTTCTACAATGAGCAGTTCTTC
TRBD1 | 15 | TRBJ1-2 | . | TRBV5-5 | CASSFGDRKDYGYTF | TGTGCCAGCAGCTTTGGGGACAGGAAGGACTATGGCTACACCTTC
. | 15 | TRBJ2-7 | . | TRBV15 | CATSSTRTGAYEQYF | TGTGCCACCAGCAGTACGCGGACGGGAGCCTACGAGCAGTACTTC
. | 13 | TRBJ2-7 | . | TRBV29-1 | CSVGVGGSYEQYF | TGCAGCGTTGGGGTAGGGGGCTCCTACGAGCAGTACTTC
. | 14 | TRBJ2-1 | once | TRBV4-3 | CASSQGTWAGEQFF | TGCGCCAGCAGCCAAGGGACTTGGGCGGGTGAGCAGTTCTTC
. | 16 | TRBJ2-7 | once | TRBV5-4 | CASSLASTGWGNEQYF | TGTGCCAGCAGCTTGGCCTCGACAGGTTGGGGTAACGAGCAGTACTTC
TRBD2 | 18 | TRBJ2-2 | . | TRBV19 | CASSRGLAGGPNTGELFF | TGTGCCAGTAGTAGGGGACTAGCGGGAGGGCCGAACACCGGGGAGCTGTTTTTT
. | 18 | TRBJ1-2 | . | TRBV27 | CASSILPNLRENYYGYTF | TGTGCCAGCAGCATACTACCGAACCTGAGGGAAAATTACTATGGCTACACCTTC
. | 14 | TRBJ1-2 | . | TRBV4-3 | CASSQEAGGYGYTF | TGCGCCAGCAGCCAAGAAGCCGGGGGGTATGGCTACACCTTC
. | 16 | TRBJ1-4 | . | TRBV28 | CASSVGIRVTNEKLFF | TGTGCCAGCAGTGTTGGTATCAGGGTCACTAATGAAAAACTGTTTTTT
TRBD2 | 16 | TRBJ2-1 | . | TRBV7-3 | CASSPRLAGGLNEQFF | TGTGCCAGCAGCCCGCGACTAGCGGGAGGGCTCAATGAGCAGTTCTTC
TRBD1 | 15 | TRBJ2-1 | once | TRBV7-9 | CSSTLGQGEYNEQFF | TGTTCCAGCACCCTGGGACAGGGAGAATACAATGAGCAGTTCTTC
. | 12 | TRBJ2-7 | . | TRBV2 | CASSDSGRVGYF | TGTGCCAGCAGTGATTCCGGCAGGGTGGGGTACTTC
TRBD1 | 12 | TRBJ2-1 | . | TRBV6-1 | CASSPLDREQFF | TGTGCCAGCAGCCCCTTGGACAGGGAGCAGTTCTTC
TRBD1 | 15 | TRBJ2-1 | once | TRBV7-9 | CASSFRTGEGNEQFF | TGTGCCAGCAGCTTTCGGACAGGGGAGGGCAATGAGCAGTTCTTC
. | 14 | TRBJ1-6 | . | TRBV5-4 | CASSLWGPNSPLHF | TGTGCCAGCAGCTTGTGGGGGCCCAATTCACCCCTCCACTTT
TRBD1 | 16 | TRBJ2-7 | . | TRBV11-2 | CASSLMRGLRPYEQYF | TGTGCCAGCAGCTTAATGAGGGGGCTGCGGCCCTACGAGCAGTACTTC
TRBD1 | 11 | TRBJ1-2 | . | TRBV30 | CACSTGDGYTF | TGCGCCTGCTCCACAGGGGATGGCTACACCTTC
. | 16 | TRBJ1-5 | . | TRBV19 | CASSIVGHNSNQPQHF | TGTGCCAGTAGTATAGTAGGACACAATAGCAATCAGCCCCAGCATTTT
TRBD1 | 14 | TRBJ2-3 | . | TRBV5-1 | CASSSGQDTDTQYF | TGCGCCAGCAGCTCTGGACAGGACACAGATACGCAGTATTTT
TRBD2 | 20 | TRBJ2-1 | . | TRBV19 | CASSIVGLAGPQRFYNEQFF | TGTGCCAGTAGTATCGTCGGCCTAGCGGGCCCCCAACGTTTCTACAATGAGCAGTTCTTC
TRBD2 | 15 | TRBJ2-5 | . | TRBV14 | CASSHIAGAQETQYF | TGTGCCAGCAGCCACATAGCGGGAGCACAAGAGACCCAGTACTTC
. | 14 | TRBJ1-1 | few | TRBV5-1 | CASSLGPGNTEAFF | TGCGCCAGCAGCTTGGGTCCGGGGAACACTGAAGCTTTCTTT
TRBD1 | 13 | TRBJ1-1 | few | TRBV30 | CAWSGRDRVIGFF | TGTGCCTGGAGTGGCCGGGACAGGGTTATAGGTTTCTTT
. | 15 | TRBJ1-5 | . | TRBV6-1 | CASSERRGGPQAQHF | TGTGCCAGCAGTGAACGGAGGGGGGGACCCCAGGCCCAGCATTTT
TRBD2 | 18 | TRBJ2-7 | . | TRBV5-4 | CASSVTSGRVVGTYEQYF | TGTGCCAGCAGCGTGACTAGCGGGAGGGTTGTCGGTACCTACGAGCAGTACTTC
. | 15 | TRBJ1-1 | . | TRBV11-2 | CASSLLGQGNTEAFF | TGTGCCAGCAGCTTATTGGGTCAGGGGAACACTGAAGCTTTCTTT
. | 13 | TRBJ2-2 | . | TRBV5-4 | CASSAPRTGELFF | TGTGCCAGCAGCGCGCCACGCACCGGGGAGCTGTTTTTT
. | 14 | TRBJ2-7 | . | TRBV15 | CATSGEEYSYEQYF | TGTGCCACCAGCGGCGAGGAGTACTCCTACGAGCAGTACTTC
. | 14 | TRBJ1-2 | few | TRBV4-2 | CASSQVETAGTYTF | TGTGCCAGCAGCCAAGTGGAGACCGCCGGTACCTACACCTTC
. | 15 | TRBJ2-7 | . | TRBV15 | CATSRGLGGVYEQYF | TGTGCCACCAGCAGAGGACTAGGCGGGGTGTACGAGCAGTACTTC
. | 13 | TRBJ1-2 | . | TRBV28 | CASSVVPNYGYTF | TGTGCCAGCAGTGTCGTCCCTAACTATGGCTACACCTTC
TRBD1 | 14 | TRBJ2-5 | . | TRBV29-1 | CSVHGQGPQETQYF | TGCAGCGTTCACGGACAGGGTCCCCAAGAGACCCAGTACTTC
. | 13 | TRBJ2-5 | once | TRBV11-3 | CASSLSLGGTQYF | TGTGCCAGCAGCTTAAGTCTGGGGGGGACCCAGTACTTC
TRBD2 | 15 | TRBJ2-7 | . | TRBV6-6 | CASSYGSSGDYEQYF | TGTGCCAGCAGTTACGGTTCTAGCGGAGACTACGAGCAGTACTTC
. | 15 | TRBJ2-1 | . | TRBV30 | CAWSHKELVYNEQFF | TGTGCCTGGAGTCATAAGGAACTAGTCTACAATGAGCAGTTCTTC
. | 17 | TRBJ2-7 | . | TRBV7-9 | CASSLGGAGARQGEQYF | TGTGCCAGCAGCTTAGGTGGGGCAGGGGCCCGTCAGGGCGAGCAGTACTTC